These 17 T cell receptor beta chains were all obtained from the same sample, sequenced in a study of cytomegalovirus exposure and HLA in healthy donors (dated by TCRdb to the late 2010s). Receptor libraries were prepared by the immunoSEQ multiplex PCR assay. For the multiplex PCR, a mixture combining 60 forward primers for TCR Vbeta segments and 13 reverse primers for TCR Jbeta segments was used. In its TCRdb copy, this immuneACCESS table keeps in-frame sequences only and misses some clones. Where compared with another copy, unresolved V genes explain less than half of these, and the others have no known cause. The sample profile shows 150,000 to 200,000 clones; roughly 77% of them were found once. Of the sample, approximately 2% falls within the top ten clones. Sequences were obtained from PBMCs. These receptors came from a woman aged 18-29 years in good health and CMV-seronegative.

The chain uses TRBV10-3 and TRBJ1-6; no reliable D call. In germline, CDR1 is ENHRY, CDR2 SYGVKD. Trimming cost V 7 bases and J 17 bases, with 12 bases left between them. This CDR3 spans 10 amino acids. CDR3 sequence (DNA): TGTGCCATCATCCATGGGCCCTTCCACTTT. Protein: CAIIHGPFHF.

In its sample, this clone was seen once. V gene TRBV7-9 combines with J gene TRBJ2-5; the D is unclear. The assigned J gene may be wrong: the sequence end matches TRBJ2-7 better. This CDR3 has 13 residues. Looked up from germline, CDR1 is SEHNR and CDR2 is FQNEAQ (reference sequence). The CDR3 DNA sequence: TGTGCCAGCAGCTTAGTGTCAGTGGGCGAGCAGTACTTC. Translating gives CASSLVSVGEQYF.

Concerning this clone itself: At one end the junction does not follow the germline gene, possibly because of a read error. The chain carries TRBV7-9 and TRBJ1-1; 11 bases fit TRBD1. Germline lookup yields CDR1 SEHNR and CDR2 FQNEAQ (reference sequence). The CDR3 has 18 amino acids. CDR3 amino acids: CSSSLARGQGEGNTEAFF. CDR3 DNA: TGTTCCAGCAGCTTAGCGCGGGGACAGGGGGAAGGGAACACTGAAGCTTTCTTT.

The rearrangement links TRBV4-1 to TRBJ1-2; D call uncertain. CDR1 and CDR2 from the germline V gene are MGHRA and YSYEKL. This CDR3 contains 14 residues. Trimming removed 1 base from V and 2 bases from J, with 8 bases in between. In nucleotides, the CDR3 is TGCGCCAGCAGCCAAGTTGTCCTAAACTATGGCTACACCTTC. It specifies CASSQVVLNYGYTF.

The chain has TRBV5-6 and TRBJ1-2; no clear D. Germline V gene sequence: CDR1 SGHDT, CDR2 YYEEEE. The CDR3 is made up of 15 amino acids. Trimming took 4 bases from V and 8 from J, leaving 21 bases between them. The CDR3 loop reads CASSPADLGLSGYTF. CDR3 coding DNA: TGTGCCAGCAGCCCAGCGGACCTCGGCTTGAGCGGCTACACCTTC.

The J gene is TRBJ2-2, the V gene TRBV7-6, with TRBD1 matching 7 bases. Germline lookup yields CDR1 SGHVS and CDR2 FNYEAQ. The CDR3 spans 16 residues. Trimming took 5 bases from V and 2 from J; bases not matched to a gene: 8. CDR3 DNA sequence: TGTGCCAGCAGCCCCCGAACAGGGGCAAACACCGGGGAGCTGTTTTTT. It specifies CASSPRTGANTGELFF. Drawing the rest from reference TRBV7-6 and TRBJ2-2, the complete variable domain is GAGVSQSPRYKVTKRGQDVALRCDPISGHVSLYWYRQALGQGPEFLTYFNYEAQQDKSGLPNDRFSAERPEGSISTLTIQRTEQRDSAMYRCASSPRTGANTGELFFGEGSRLTVL.

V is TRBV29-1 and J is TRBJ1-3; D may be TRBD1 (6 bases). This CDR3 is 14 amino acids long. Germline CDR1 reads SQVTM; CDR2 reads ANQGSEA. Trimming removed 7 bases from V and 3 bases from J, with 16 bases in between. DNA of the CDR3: TGCAGCGCGTTTACAGGGTATGGTGGAAACACCATATATTTT. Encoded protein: CSAFTGYGGNTIYF.

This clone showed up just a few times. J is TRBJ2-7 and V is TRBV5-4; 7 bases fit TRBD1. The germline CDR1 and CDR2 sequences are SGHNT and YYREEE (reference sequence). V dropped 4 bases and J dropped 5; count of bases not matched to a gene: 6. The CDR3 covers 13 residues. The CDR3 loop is CASSRQGSDEQYF. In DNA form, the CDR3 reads TGTGCCAGCAGCCGACAGGGTTCAGACGAGCAGTACTTC.

Here the CDR3 DNA reads TGCAGCGCCTCGTTCGAGGGGGCTCAGACCCAGTACTTC. This encodes CSASFEGAQTQYF. The chain combines TRBV29-1 with TRBJ2-5, with 7 bases matching TRBD1. Germline V gives CDR1 SQVTM, CDR2 ANQGSEA. This CDR3 has 13 residues. Germline trimming cut 7 bases from V and 6 bases from J; bases unmatched to any gene: 11.

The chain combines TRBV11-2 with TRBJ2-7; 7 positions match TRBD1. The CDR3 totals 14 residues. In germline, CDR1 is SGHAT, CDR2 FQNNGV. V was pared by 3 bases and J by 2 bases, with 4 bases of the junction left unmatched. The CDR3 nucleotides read TGTGCCAGCAGCTTGGGACAGCGACCCTACGAGCAGTACTTC. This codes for CASSLGQRPYEQYF.

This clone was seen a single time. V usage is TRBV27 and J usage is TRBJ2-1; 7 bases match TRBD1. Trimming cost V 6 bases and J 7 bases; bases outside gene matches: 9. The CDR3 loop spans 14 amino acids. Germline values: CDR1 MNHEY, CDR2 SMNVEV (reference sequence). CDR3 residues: CASSLTGKWNEQFF. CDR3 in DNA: TGTGCCAGCAGCCTGACAGGGAAATGGAATGAGCAGTTCTTC.

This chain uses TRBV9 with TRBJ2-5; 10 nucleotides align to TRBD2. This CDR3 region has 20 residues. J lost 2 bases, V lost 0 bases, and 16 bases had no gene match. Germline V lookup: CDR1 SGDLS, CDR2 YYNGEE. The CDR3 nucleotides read TGTGCCAGCAGCGTAGGGTGGGCTAGCGGGAGAGCCGGGGGACAAGAGACCCAGTACTTC. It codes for CASSVGWASGRAGGQETQYF. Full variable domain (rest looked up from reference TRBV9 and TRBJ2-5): DSGVTQTPKHLITATGQRVTLRCSPRSGDLSVYWYQQSLDQGLQFLIQYYNGEERAKGNILERFSAQQFPDLHSELNLSSLELGDSALYFCASSVGWASGRAGGQETQYFGPGTRLLVL.

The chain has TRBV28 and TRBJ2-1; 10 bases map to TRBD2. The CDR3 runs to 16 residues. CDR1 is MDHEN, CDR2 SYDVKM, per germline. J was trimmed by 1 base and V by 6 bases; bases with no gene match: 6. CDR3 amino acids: CASRTQLAGSYNEQFF. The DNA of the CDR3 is TGTGCCAGCAGAACCCAACTAGCGGGGTCCTACAATGAGCAGTTCTTC.

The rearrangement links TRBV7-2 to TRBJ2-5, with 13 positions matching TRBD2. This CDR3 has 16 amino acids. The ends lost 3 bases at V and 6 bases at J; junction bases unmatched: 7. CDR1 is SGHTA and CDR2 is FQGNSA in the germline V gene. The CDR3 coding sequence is TGTGCCAGCAGCTTGACTAGCGGGGGGACTAGGCAGACCCAGTACTTC. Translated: CASSLTSGGTRQTQYF.

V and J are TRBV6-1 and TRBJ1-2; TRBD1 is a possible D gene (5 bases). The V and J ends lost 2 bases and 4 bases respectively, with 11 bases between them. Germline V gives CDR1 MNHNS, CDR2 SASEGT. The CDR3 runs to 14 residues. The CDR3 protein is CASSEQGVIYGYTF. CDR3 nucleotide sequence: TGTGCCAGCAGTGAACAGGGTGTTATCTATGGCTACACCTTC.

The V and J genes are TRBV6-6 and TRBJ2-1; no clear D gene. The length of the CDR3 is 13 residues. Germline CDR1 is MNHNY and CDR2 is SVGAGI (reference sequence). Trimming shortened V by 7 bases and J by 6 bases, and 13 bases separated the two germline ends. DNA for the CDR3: TGTGCCAGCACCATCCCGCCGGGCAATGAGCAGTTCTTC. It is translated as CASTIPPGNEQFF.

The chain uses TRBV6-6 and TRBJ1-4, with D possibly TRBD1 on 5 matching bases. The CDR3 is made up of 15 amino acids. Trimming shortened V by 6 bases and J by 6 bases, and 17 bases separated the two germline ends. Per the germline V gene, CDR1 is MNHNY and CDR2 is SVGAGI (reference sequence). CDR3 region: CASSPGKGRDEKLFF. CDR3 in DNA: TGTGCCAGCAGCCCGGGAAAGGGGAGGGATGAAAAACTGTTTTTT.